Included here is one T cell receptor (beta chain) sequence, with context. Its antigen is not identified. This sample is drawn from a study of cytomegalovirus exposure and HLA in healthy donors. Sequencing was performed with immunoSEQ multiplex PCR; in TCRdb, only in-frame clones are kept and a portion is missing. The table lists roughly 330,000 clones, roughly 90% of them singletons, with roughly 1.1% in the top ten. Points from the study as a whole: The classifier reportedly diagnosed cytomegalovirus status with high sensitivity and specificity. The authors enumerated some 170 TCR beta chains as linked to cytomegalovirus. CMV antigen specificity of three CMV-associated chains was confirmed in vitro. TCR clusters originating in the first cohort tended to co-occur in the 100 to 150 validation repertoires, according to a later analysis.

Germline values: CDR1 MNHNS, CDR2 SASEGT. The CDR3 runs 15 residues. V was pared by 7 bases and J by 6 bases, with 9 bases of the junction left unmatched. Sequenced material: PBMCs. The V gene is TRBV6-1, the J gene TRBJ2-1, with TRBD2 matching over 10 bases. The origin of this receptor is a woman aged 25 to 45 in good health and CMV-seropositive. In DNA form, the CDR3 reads TGTGCCAGCACTCCTCTAGCGGGAGCGACCAATGAGCAGTTCTTC. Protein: CASTPLAGATNEQFF.